This entry describes one T cell receptor beta chain. Germline CDR1 MNHEY, CDR2 SMNVEV (reference sequence). CDR3 length: 14 amino acids. The V segment lost 0 bases and the J segment 4 bases; nucleotides outside the gene matches: 1. Original processing notes: By means of reference gene primer amplification, nucleated cell counts were estimated. Profiled with immunoSEQ multiplex PCR; TCRdb holds only in-frame clones, not every one. From that table come the V and J calls and clone size; the DNA was used to work out D and trimming. The sample records about 170,000 clones, roughly 82% being singletons. The sample originates from a study of blood T cell repertoires in COVID-19. The wider study: The samples span acute and convalescent COVID-19 from the United States, Italy and Spain. T cells, B-cell-depleted T cells, or PBMCs provided the cDNA or gDNA that served as material.

The chain recombines TRBV27 with TRBJ1-2; TRBD1 agrees at 8 bases. The sequence derives from a woman in her sixties or seventies with acute or convalescent COVID-19. The sample taken for sequencing was peripheral blood. The CDR3 DNA is TGTGCCAGCAGTTTATCAGGACAGGGCTATGGCTACACCTTC. Translating gives CASSLSGQGYGYTF.